These 18 T cell receptor beta chains came from one sample sequenced in a study of shared clonotypes between healthy human individuals. The protocol was immunoSEQ multiplex PCR, while the TCRdb copy is restricted to in-frame clones and leaves out a portion. The data show roughly 2.2 million clones, around 92% seen once. Sequenced: naive CD4+ T cells from PBMCs. Subset in this sample: CD45RA+ positively selected. The receptors shown here come from a man aged 18 to 29 in good health. Some clones in this sample may be carry-over from other donors' samples.

The chain uses TRBV7-9 and TRBJ2-6, with D possibly matching TRBD1 (6 bases). CDR1 and CDR2 (germline): SEHNR, FQNEAQ (reference sequence). Trimming removed 11 bases at V and 0 bases at J, with 17 bases between. The CDR3 covers 16 residues. The CDR3 region has the DNA TGTGCCTCAACAAGGACAGCAGTCTCTGGGGCCAACGTCCTGACTTTC. It yields the protein CASTRTAVSGANVLTF.

The chain employs TRBV19 and TRBJ1-5; TRBD1 is a possible D gene (6 bases). Trimming shortened V by 4 bases and J by 1 base, and 11 bases separated the two germline ends. There are 15 residues in the CDR3. CDR1 is LNHDA, CDR2 SQIVND, per germline (reference sequence). The DNA for the CDR3 is TGTGCCAGTAGTACCAACAGGGCGAGCAATCAGCCCCAGCATTTT. Its translation: CASSTNRASNQPQHF. Drawing the rest from reference TRBV19 and TRBJ1-5, the complete variable domain is DGGITQSPKYLFRKEGQNVTLSCEQNLNHDAMYWYRQDPGQGLRLIYYSQIVNDFQKGDIAEGYSVSREKKESFPLTVTSAQKNPTAFYLCASSTNRASNQPQHFGDGTRLSIL.

As to this clone: Distinct nucleotide sequences in the sample also encode this CDR3. This chain connects TRBV28 to TRBJ2-7; D ambiguous. The CDR3 runs 11 residues. The germline V and J ends were trimmed by 4 bases and 4 bases, with 5 bases remaining between them. CDR1 and CDR2 from the germline V gene are MDHEN and SYDVKM. The CDR3 coding sequence is TGTGCCAGCAGTTCCCGGTACGAGCAGTACTTC. This codes for CASSSRYEQYF.

The chain combines TRBV28 with TRBJ1-3, with a weak D call TRBD1 (6 bases). The CDR3 sequence is 19 residues long. Germline values: CDR1 MDHEN, CDR2 SYDVKM. The ends were cut back, 3 bases at V and 0 bases at J, with 21 bases in the middle. The CDR3 sequence is CASSFSALRGSPSGNTIYF. The DNA of the CDR3 is TGTGCCAGCAGTTTTTCCGCATTAAGGGGGTCCCCCTCTGGAAACACCATATATTTT.

Of note for this clone: Germline and junction disagree at one end, which may indicate a read error. V usage is TRBV14 and J usage is TRBJ2-3, with 15 positions matching TRBD2. CDR1 and CDR2 from the germline V gene are SGHDN and FVKESK. The CDR3 has 18 amino acids. CDR3 coding DNA: TGTGCCAGCAGCCAAGATGCCTCCGGACTAGCGGGAGGGAAAGGGCAAAATTTT. Translated, it gives CASSQDASGLAGGKGQNF. Complete variable domain (other parts from reference TRBV14 and TRBJ2-3): EAGVTQFPSHSVIEKGQTVTLRCDPISGHDNLYWYRRVMGKEIKFLLHFVKESKQDESGMPNNRFLAERTGGTYSTLKVQPAELEDSGVYFCASSQDASGLAGGKGQNFGPGTRLTVL.

This chain joins TRBV29-1 and TRBJ2-3, with D perhaps matching TRBD2 (6 bases). The CDR3 loop spans 15 amino acids. V was clipped by 0 bases and J by 2 bases, with 12 bases between them. Germline lookup yields CDR1 SQVTM and CDR2 ANQGSEA. The CDR3 region is CSVEDHGGYTDTQYF. CDR3 nucleotide sequence: TGCAGCGTTGAAGATCACGGGGGTTACACAGATACGCAGTATTTT.

The chain is built from TRBV7-8 and TRBJ2-2; 9 positions agree with TRBD2. The CDR3 is made up of 16 amino acids. Losses at the gene ends were 4 bases for V and 4 bases for J; bases not matched to a gene: 7. The germline CDR1 and CDR2 sequences are SGHVS and FQNEAQ. CDR3 protein: CASSSLSGSSTGELFF. CDR3 bases: TGTGCCAGCAGCTCCCTTAGCGGGAGTAGCACCGGGGAGCTGTTTTTT.

This clone was found once. The chain employs TRBV4-1 and TRBJ2-1; a possible D gene is TRBD2 (6 bases). V shed 4 bases and J shed 8 bases, with 21 bases lying between them. Per germline, CDR1 MGHRA and CDR2 YSYEKL. The CDR3 spans 16 residues. For the CDR3, the DNA is TGCGCCAGCAGCCGACCCACCCCGGGAGTTTTGTATGAGCAGTTCTTC. It translates to CASSRPTPGVLYEQFF.

The chain uses TRBV18 and TRBJ1-1; no firm D call. The CDR3 covers 15 residues. Trimming stripped 3 bases from V and 4 bases from J, with 15 bases between. Germline CDR1 and CDR2: KGHSH and LQKENI. The DNA of the CDR3 is TGTGCCAGCTCACCCGAGCAGGCTCAGGTCACTGAAGCTTTCTTT. Translating it yields CASSPEQAQVTEAFF. The full variable domain, rest sourced from reference TRBV18 and TRBJ1-1, is NAGVMQNPRHLVRRRGQEARLRCSPMKGHSHVYWYRQLPEEGLKFMVYLQKENIIDESGMPKERFSAEFPKEGPSILRIQQVVRGDSAAYFCASSPEQAQVTEAFFGQGTRLTVV.

This clone came up a few times. This sequence joins TRBV18 and TRBJ1-4, with 7 bases that match TRBD1. The CDR3 totals 14 residues. CDR1 is KGHSH and CDR2 is LQKENI in the germline V gene. Germline trimming cut 6 bases from V and 6 bases from J; bases unmatched to any gene: 7. CDR3 nucleotides: TGTGCCAGCTCCCTTGACAGGGTCGATGAAAAACTGTTTTTT. This sequence encodes CASSLDRVDEKLFF.

The chain is built from TRBV5-1 and TRBJ2-3; the D is unclear. The CDR3 spans 17 residues. In germline, CDR1 is SGHRS, CDR2 YFSETQ. V gave up 4 bases and J gave up 2 bases, with 20 bases separating them. The chain's CDR3 is CASSAGNYPVFTDTQYF. The CDR3 DNA is TGCGCCAGCAGCGCCGGTAACTACCCAGTCTTCACAGATACGCAGTATTTT.

The genes are TRBV7-3 and TRBJ1-3, with D unresolved. The CDR3 spans 16 residues. Trimming shortened V by 1 base and J by 0 bases, and 10 bases separated the two germline ends. Per germline, CDR1 SGHTA and CDR2 FQGTGA. CDR3 region: CASSLNQAASGNTIYF. The CDR3 DNA reads as TGTGCCAGCAGCTTAAACCAGGCAGCCTCTGGAAACACCATATATTTT.

The rearrangement links TRBV5-5 to TRBJ1-4; D uncertain. Germline V lookup: CDR1 SGHKS, CDR2 YYEKEE (reference sequence). The CDR3 length is 13 residues. V was pared by 0 bases and J by 8 bases, with 8 bases between. This CDR3 is CASSLVAVEKLFF. DNA of the CDR3: TGTGCCAGCAGCTTGGTGGCGGTCGAAAAACTGTTTTTT.

The genes are TRBV28 and TRBJ2-7, with D unclear. Looked up from germline, CDR1 is MDHEN and CDR2 is SYDVKM. V lost 4 bases to trimming and J lost 2 bases, with 21 bases between them. The CDR3 contains 17 residues. The CDR3 sequence is CASSSPRRRQRTYEQYF. The CDR3 nucleotides read TGTGCCAGCAGTTCCCCTAGGCGTCGTCAGCGCACCTACGAGCAGTACTTC.

The chain has TRBV28 and TRBJ2-7; D gene uncertain. Germline loops: CDR1 MDHEN, CDR2 SYDVKM. V was clipped by 3 bases and J by 5 bases, with 11 bases between them. The CDR3 extends over 13 amino acids. The CDR3 reads CASSLGYEDEQYF. The CDR3 coding sequence is TGTGCCAGCAGTTTGGGTTATGAGGACGAGCAGTACTTC. Combining the CDR3 with reference TRBV28 and TRBJ2-7 gives the whole variable domain DVKVTQSSRYLVKRTGEKVFLECVQDMDHENMFWYRQDPGLGLRLIYFSYDVKMKEKGDIPEGYSVSREKKERFSLILESASTNQTSMYLCASSLGYEDEQYFGPGTRLTVT.

The chain is built from TRBV11-3 and TRBJ2-1; 11 bases agree with TRBD1. The CDR3 loop spans 14 amino acids. Germline V gene lookup returns CDR1 SGHNT and CDR2 YENEEA. Germline trimming cut 3 bases from V and 8 bases from J; bases unmatched to any gene: 3. Written as DNA, the CDR3 is TGTGCCAGCAGCTTGGACAGGGGGCGGGATGAGCAGTTCTTC. Translated: CASSLDRGRDEQFF.

The chain has TRBV4-3 and TRBJ1-2, with 11 bases fitting TRBD1. CDR1 is LGHNA and CDR2 is YSLEER in the germline V gene. After removal of 4 bases from V and 5 bases from J, the junction contained 6 bases not matched to a gene. CDR3 length equals 15 residues. The CDR3 is CASSPGQGARYGYTF. CDR3 DNA: TGCGCCAGCAGCCCCGGACAGGGGGCTAGGTATGGCTACACCTTC.

The chain links TRBV27 to TRBJ1-4; tentative D call: TRBD1 (6 bases). Germline CDR1 reads MNHEY; CDR2 reads SMNVEV (reference sequence). V dropped 2 bases and J dropped 8 bases, with 12 bases sitting between them. The CDR3 runs to 14 residues. The DNA for the CDR3 is TGTGCCAGCAGTTTACAGGGAAGGGGGGAAAAACTGTTTTTT. Its translation: CASSLQGRGEKLFF.